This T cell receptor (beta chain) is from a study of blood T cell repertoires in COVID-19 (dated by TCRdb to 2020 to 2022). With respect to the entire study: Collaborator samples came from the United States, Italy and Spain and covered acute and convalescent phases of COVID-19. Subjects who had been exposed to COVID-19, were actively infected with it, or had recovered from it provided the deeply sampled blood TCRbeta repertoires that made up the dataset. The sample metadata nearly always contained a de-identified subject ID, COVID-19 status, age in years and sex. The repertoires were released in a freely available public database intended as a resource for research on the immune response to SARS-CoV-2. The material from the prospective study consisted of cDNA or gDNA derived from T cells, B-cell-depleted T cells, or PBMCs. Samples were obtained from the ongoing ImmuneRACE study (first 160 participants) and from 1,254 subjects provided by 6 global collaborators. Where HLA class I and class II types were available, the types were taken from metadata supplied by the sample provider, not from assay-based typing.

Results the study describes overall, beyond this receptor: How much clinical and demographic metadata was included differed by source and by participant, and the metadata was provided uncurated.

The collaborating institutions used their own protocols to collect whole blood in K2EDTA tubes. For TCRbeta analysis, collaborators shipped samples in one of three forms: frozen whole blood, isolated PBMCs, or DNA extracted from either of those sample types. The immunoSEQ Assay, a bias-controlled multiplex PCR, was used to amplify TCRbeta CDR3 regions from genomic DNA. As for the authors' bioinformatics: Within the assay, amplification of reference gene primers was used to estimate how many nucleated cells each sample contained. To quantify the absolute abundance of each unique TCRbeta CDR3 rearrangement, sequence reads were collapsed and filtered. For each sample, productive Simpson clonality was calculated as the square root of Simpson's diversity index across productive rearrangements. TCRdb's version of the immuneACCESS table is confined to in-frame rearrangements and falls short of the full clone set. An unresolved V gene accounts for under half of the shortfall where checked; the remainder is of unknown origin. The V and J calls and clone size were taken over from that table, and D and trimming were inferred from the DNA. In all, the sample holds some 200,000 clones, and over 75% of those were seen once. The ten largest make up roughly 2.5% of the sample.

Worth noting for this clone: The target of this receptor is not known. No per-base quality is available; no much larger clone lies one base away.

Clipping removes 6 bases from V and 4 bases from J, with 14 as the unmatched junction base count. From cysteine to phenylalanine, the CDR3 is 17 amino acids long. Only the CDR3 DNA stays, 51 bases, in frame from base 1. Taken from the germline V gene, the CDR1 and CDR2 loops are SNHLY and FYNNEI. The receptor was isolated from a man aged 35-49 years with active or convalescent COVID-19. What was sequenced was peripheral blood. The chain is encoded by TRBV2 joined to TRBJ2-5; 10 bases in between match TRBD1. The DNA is TGTGCCAGCAGGAGAGACGCACGACAGGGGGCCAGAGAGACCCAGTACTTC. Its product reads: CASRRDARQGARETQYF.